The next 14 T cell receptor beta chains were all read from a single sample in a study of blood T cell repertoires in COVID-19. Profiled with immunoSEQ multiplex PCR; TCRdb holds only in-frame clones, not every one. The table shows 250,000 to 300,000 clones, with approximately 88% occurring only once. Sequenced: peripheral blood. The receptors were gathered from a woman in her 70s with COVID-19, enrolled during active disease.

CDR3 sequence (DNA): TGTGCCAGCAGCTTTTCACGGGGGGTTGACACTGAAGCTTTCTTT. This codes for CASSFSRGVDTEAFF. The chain recombines TRBV7-2 with TRBJ1-1; D is possibly TRBD1 (5 bases). The CDR3 has 15 residues. The V gene lost 3 bases and the J gene lost 3 bases, with 14 bases spanning the gap. CDR1 and CDR2 (germline): SGHTA, FQGNSA.

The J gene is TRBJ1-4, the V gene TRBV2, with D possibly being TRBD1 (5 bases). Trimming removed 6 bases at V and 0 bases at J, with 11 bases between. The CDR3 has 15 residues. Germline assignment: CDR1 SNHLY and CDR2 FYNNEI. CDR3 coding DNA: TGTGCCAGCAGGGGCAGGGAATCAACTAATGAAAAACTGTTTTTT. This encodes CASRGRESTNEKLFF.

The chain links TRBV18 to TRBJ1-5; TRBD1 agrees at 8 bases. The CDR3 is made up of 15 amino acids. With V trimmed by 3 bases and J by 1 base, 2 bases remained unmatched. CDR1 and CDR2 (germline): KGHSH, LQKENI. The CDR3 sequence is CASSPTGGSNQPQHF. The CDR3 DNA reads TGTGCCAGCTCACCTACAGGGGGGAGCAATCAGCCCCAGCATTTT.

In DNA, the CDR3 is TGTGCCATCAGTGAACAGGGGAACTATGGCTACACCTTC. Translating gives CAISEQGNYGYTF. The chain couples TRBV10-3 to TRBJ1-2; 7 nucleotides match TRBD1. Looked up from germline, CDR1 is ENHRY and CDR2 is SYGVKD. The CDR3 extends over 13 amino acids. Losses at the gene ends were 3 bases for V and 2 bases for J; bases not matched to a gene: 0.

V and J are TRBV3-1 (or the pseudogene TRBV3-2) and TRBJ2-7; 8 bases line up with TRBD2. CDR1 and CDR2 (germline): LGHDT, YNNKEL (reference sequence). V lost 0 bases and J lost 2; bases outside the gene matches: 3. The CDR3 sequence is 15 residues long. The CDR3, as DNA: TGTGCCAGCAGCCAAGATTCGGGAGGGACCTACGAGCAGTACTTC. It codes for CASSQDSGGTYEQYF.

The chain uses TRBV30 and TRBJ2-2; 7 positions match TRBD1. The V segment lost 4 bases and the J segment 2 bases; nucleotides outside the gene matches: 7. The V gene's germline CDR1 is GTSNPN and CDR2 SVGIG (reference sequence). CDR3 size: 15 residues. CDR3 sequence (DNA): TGTGCCTGGACACCGGGACAGAGAAACACCGGGGAGCTGTTTTTT. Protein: CAWTPGQRNTGELFF.

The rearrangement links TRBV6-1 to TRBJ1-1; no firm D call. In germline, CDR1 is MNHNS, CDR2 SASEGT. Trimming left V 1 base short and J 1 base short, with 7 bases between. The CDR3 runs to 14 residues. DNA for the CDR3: TGTGCCAGCAGTGAAGGGCCACAGAACACTGAAGCTTTCTTT. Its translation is CASSEGPQNTEAFF.

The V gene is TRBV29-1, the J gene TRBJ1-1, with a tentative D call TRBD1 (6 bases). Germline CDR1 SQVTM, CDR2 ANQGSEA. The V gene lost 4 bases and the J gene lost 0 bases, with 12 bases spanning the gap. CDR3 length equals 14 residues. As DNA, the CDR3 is TGCAGCGTTGTCACGGACAGAATGAACACTGAAGCTTTCTTT. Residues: CSVVTDRMNTEAFF.

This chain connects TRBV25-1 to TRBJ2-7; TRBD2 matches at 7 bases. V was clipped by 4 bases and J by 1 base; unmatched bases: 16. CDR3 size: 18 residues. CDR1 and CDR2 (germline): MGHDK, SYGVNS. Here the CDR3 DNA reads TGTGCCAGCAGTGCCCCGGGACCGCGGGGGACCCTATCCTACGAGCAGTACTTC. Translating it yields CASSAPGPRGTLSYEQYF.

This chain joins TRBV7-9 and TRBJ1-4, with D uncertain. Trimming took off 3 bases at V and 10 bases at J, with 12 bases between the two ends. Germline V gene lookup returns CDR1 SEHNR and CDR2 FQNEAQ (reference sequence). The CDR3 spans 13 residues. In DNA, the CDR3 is TGTGCCAGCAGCTTGTTAGGCCGCGGAAAACTGTTTTTT. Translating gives CASSLLGRGKLFF.

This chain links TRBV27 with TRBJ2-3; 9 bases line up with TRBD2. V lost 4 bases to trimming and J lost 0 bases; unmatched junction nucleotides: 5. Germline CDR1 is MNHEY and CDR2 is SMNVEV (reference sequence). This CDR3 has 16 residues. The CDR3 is CASSSPAGGSTDTQYF. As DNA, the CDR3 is TGTGCCAGCAGTTCGCCAGCGGGAGGAAGCACAGATACGCAGTATTTT.

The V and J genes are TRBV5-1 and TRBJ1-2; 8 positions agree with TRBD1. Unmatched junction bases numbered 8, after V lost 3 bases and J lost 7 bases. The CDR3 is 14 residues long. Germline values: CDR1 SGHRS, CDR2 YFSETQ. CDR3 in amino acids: CASSSETGAGGYTF. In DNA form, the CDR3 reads TGCGCCAGCAGCTCCGAGACAGGGGCAGGTGGCTACACCTTC.

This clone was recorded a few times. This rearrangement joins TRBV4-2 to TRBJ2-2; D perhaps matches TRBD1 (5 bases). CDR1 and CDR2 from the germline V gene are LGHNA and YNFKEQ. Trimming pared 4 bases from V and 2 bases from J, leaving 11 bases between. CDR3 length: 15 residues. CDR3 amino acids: CASSPERGNTGELFF. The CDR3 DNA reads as TGTGCCAGCAGCCCGGAAAGGGGAAACACCGGGGAGCTGTTTTTT.

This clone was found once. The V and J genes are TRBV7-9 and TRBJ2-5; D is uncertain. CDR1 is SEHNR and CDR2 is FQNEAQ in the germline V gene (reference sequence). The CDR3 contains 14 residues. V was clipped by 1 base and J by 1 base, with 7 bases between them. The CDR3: CASSLVVSQETQYF. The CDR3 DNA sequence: TGTGCCAGCAGCTTAGTTGTTAGCCAAGAGACCCAGTACTTC.